This T cell receptor (beta chain) was profiled in a study of T cells after yellow fever vaccination. Findings and limits, study-wide: Detected again after the booster were most primary-vaccination clones, at roughly 95% CD4 and 88% CD8. By day 5 rather than day 15, the secondary response had peaked, though it was weaker. Repertoires sorted by FACS could include abundant clonotypes that are contaminants from the bulk population.

As TCR cDNA was made by 5'RACE template switching, a universal primer site and UMIs were added. One entry per CDR3 protein, called by TCRdb with MiXCR from the 5' RACE reads. The table lists about 130,000 distinct CDR3 sequences, 6% to 8% of them singletons, with 2% to 3% in the top ten. To note about this clonotype: Antigen specificity is unknown.

This CDR3 contains 15 residues. V dropped 0 bases and J dropped 4; count of bases not matched to a gene: 3. The germline CDR1 and CDR2 sequences are KGHSH and LQKENI. The TCR was taken from a man younger than 35 who received the YFV17D yellow fever vaccine. V and J are TRBV18 and TRBJ2-5; 9 bases map to TRBD1. The sequencing used CD4+ T cells sorted from PBMCs, collected 10 days after the first yellow fever vaccination. The CDR3, as DNA: TGTGCCAGCTCACCACCGGGACAGGGAGGAGAGACCCAGTACTTC. This codes for CASSPPGQGGETQYF.